Presented here are 29 T cell receptor beta chains from one specimen sequenced in a study of blood T cell repertoires in COVID-19. Assay used: immunoSEQ multiplex PCR; TCRdb lists only in-frame clones, some missing. The sample has 300,000 to 400,000 clones; more than 75% are singletons. The specimen sequenced was peripheral blood. These receptors were obtained from a woman aged 45-59 years with active or convalescent COVID-19.

J is TRBJ1-2 and V is TRBV11-1; 7 bases line up with TRBD1. Unmatched junction bases numbered 8, after V lost 5 bases and J lost 5 bases. Germline V gene sequence: CDR1 SGHAT, CDR2 FQDESV (reference sequence). CDR3 length: 14 residues. This CDR3 is CASSQETGFYGYTF. CDR3 DNA: TGTGCCAGCAGCCAGGAGACAGGGTTTTATGGCTACACCTTC.

The chain combines TRBV5-5 with TRBJ2-7, with TRBD1 matching over 9 bases. The junction had 2 bases not matched to a gene; V was cut back by 4 bases and J by 0 bases. The CDR3 is made up of 14 amino acids. Germline V gene sequence: CDR1 SGHKS, CDR2 YYEKEE (reference sequence). CDR3 loop: CASSPGQGSYEQYF. The CDR3 DNA sequence: TGTGCCAGCAGCCCGGGACAGGGCTCCTACGAGCAGTACTTC.

The J gene is TRBJ2-5, the V gene TRBV10-3, with 8 bases identical to TRBD2. Trimming removed 4 bases from V and 1 base from J; junction bases left unmatched: 11. The CDR3 contains 17 residues. From germline, CDR1 is ENHRY and CDR2 SYGVKD. The CDR3 loop is CAISATRGDWIQETQYF. CDR3 sequence (DNA): TGTGCCATCAGTGCCACGCGGGGGGACTGGATCCAAGAGACCCAGTACTTC.

J is TRBJ1-2 and V is TRBV29-1; perhaps TRBD1 as D (6 bases). Per germline, CDR1 SQVTM and CDR2 ANQGSEA. This CDR3 region has 11 residues. Between the trimmed V and J ends, which lost 4 bases and 8 bases, there was a span of 11 bases. The CDR3 DNA follows: TGCAGCGTTGGGGGGCGCCGGGGCTACACCTTC. Translation gives CSVGGRRGYTF.

The genes are TRBV29-1 and TRBJ1-2, with 7 bases lining up with TRBD1. Germline V CDR1 and CDR2: SQVTM, ANQGSEA. V shed 4 bases and J 0 bases; nucleotides not matched to a gene: 2. CDR3 length: 13 amino acids. This CDR3 reads CSVAQGPNYGYTF. CDR3 bases: TGCAGCGTTGCACAGGGGCCTAACTATGGCTACACCTTC.

The chain carries TRBV29-1 and TRBJ2-7; the D gene is possibly TRBD1 (6 bases). The CDR3 has 11 residues. CDR1 is SQVTM and CDR2 is ANQGSEA in the germline V gene. This CDR3 reads CSGQRGYEQYF. The CDR3 bases are TGCAGTGGACAGAGGGGCTACGAGCAGTACTTC.

The rearrangement joins TRBV27 to TRBJ2-1; TRBD2 aligns across 10 bases. The CDR3 is 16 amino acids. Germline V gene lookup returns CDR1 MNHEY and CDR2 SMNVEV (reference sequence). V was pared by 3 bases and J by 4 bases, with 6 bases of the junction left unmatched. CDR3 DNA sequence: TGTGCCAGCAGTTTCCGGGGTAGCGGGAGGTACAATGAGCAGTTCTTC. Translated, it gives CASSFRGSGRYNEQFF.

The chain uses TRBV19 and TRBJ1-1; 10 positions match TRBD1. The CDR3 has 15 residues. Per germline, CDR1 LNHDA and CDR2 SQIVND (reference sequence). The ends lost 9 bases at V and 4 bases at J; junction bases unmatched: 11. The CDR3: CARRQGASRSTEAFF. The CDR3 DNA follows: TGTGCCAGGCGACAGGGGGCATCGAGAAGCACTGAAGCTTTCTTT.

This chain joins TRBV28 and TRBJ1-5; a possible D gene is TRBD1 (6 bases). This CDR3 contains 15 residues. Germline values: CDR1 MDHEN, CDR2 SYDVKM. The V gene lost 3 bases and the J gene lost 4 bases, with 13 bases spanning the gap. The CDR3 region has the DNA TGTGCCAGCAGTTTTAGGACAGCGAAGAATCAGCCCCAGCATTTT. It codes for CASSFRTAKNQPQHF. Full variable domain (missing parts from reference TRBV28 and TRBJ1-5): DVKVTQSSRYLVKRTGEKVFLECVQDMDHENMFWYRQDPGLGLRLIYFSYDVKMKEKGDIPEGYSVSREKKERFSLILESASTNQTSMYLCASSFRTAKNQPQHFGDGTRLSIL.

This chain uses TRBV9 with TRBJ1-3; the match to TRBD1 covers 8 bases. Germline assignment: CDR1 SGDLS and CDR2 YYNGEE. This CDR3 has 15 amino acids. Trimming took 0 bases from V and 1 from J; bases not matched to a gene: 0. CDR3 DNA: TGTGCCAGCAGCGTAGGGGACAGGTCTGGAAACACCATATATTTT. It encodes CASSVGDRSGNTIYF.

The rearrangement joins TRBV7-9 to TRBJ2-1; TRBD2 might be the D (5 bases). The CDR3 extends over 19 amino acids. V was clipped by 1 base and J by 2 bases, with 21 bases between them. Germline values: CDR1 SEHNR, CDR2 FQNEAQ (reference sequence). The DNA for the CDR3 is TGTGCCAGCAGCTTAGGAACCTTCAAGGGAGCGGCCACCTACAATGAGCAGTTCTTC. Its translation is CASSLGTFKGAATYNEQFF. Variable domain in full (rest from reference TRBV7-9 and TRBJ2-1): DTGVSQNPRHKITKRGQNVTFRCDPISEHNRLYWYRQTLGQGPEFLTYFQNEAQLEKSRLLSDRFSAERPKGSFSTLEIQRTEQGDSAMYLCASSLGTFKGAATYNEQFFGPGTRLTVL.

Only one count was recorded for this clone. The V call is TRBV15, the J call TRBJ1-1; D might be TRBD1 (6 bases). Trimming removed 4 bases at V and 1 base at J, with 13 bases between. The CDR3 spans 15 residues. Germline lookup yields CDR1 LNHNV and CDR2 YYDKDF (reference sequence). The CDR3 DNA is TGTGCCACCAGCAAGGCAGGGGTGAAGAACACTGAAGCTTTCTTT. Translated, it gives CATSKAGVKNTEAFF. The full variable domain, completed using reference TRBV15 and TRBJ1-1, is DAMVIQNPRYQVTQFGKPVTLSCSQTLNHNVMYWYQQKSSQAPKLLFHYYDKDFNNEADTPDNFQSRRPNTSFCFLDIRSPGLGDTAMYLCATSKAGVKNTEAFFGQGTRLTVV.

This chain uses TRBV6-5 with TRBJ1-6, with TRBD1 identical over 7 bases. In germline, CDR1 is MNHEY, CDR2 SVGAGI. J lost 10 bases, V lost 6 bases, and 12 bases had no gene match. The CDR3 runs 15 residues. DNA for the CDR3: TGTGCCAGCAGGATCCTACAGGGGCCGGCCTCACCCCTCCACTTT. Translating it yields CASRILQGPASPLHF.

The chain joins TRBV5-6 to TRBJ1-1; 8 positions match TRBD1. CDR1 and CDR2 (germline): SGHDT, YYEEEE. Losses at the gene ends were 2 bases for V and 6 bases for J; bases not matched to a gene: 12. This CDR3 is 16 amino acids long. This CDR3 reads CASSLSRQGQVAEAFF. The CDR3 DNA is TGTGCCAGCAGCTTATCTCGACAGGGGCAAGTGGCTGAAGCTTTCTTT.

The V call is TRBV6-5, the J call TRBJ2-7; TRBD1 aligns across 7 bases. Looked up from germline, CDR1 is MNHEY and CDR2 is SVGAGI. The CDR3 extends over 13 amino acids. J lost 5 bases, V lost 4 bases, and 5 bases had no gene match. The CDR3 loop reads CASSSLQGNEQYF. The DNA of the CDR3 is TGTGCCAGCAGTTCCTTACAGGGGAACGAGCAGTACTTC.

V gene TRBV27 combines with J gene TRBJ2-7; 7 bases fit TRBD1. Per the germline V gene, CDR1 is MNHEY and CDR2 is SMNVEV (reference sequence). J lost 2 bases, V lost 7 bases, and 14 bases had no gene match. The CDR3 runs 16 residues. CDR3 amino acids: CASTPSVGQSAYEQYF. The CDR3 nucleotides read TGTGCCAGCACCCCCTCGGTGGGACAGAGTGCCTACGAGCAGTACTTC.

In nucleotides, the CDR3 is TGTGCCAGCATTTCGAGATTAAGGACAGAAAGGAATGAGCAGTTCTTC. Translated, it gives CASISRLRTERNEQFF. The chain combines TRBV2 with TRBJ2-1; the D gene is possibly TRBD1 (6 bases). Germline V gives CDR1 SNHLY, CDR2 FYNNEI. The CDR3 covers 16 residues. Trimming removed 7 bases from V and 7 bases from J, with 23 bases in between. Full variable domain (missing parts from reference TRBV2 and TRBJ2-1): EPEVTQTPSHQVTQMGQEVILRCVPISNHLYFYWYRQILGQKVEFLVSFYNNEISEKSEIFDDQFSVERPDGSNFTLKIRSTKLEDSAMYFCASISRLRTERNEQFFGPGTRLTVL.

The chain employs TRBV6-5 and TRBJ2-7; D is unresolved. The V end lost 0 bases, the J end lost 0 bases, and 9 bases lay between the germline ends. Germline V gene data show CDR1 as MNHEY and CDR2 as SVGAGI. This CDR3 has 15 amino acids. CDR3 sequence (DNA): TGTGCCAGCAGTTACTCCCAGACTCACTCCTACGAGCAGTACTTC. Encoded protein: CASSYSQTHSYEQYF.

This clone occurred a few times. The chain links TRBV7-6 to TRBJ2-5; TRBD1 agrees at 9 bases. The CDR3 extends over 13 amino acids. V shed 8 bases and J 1 base; nucleotides not matched to a gene: 2. Per germline, CDR1 SGHVS and CDR2 FNYEAQ. The CDR3, as DNA: TGTGCCAGCCGACAGGGGGGCCAAGAGACCCAGTACTTC. Protein sequence: CASRQGGQETQYF. Together with reference TRBV7-6 and TRBJ2-5, the CDR3 gives the full variable domain: GAGVSQSPRYKVTKRGQDVALRCDPISGHVSLYWYRQALGQGPEFLTYFNYEAQQDKSGLPNDRFSAERPEGSISTLTIQRTEQRDSAMYRCASRQGGQETQYFGPGTRLLVL.

The CDR3 loop reads CASRLGTQIYNEQFF. CDR3 DNA: TGCGCCAGCAGGCTAGGGACACAGATCTACAATGAGCAGTTCTTC. This chain links TRBV5-1 with TRBJ2-1; maybe TRBD1 (6 bases). Germline V gene lookup returns CDR1 SGHRS and CDR2 YFSETQ. The CDR3 covers 15 residues. V was trimmed by 5 bases and J by 3 bases, leaving 15 bases between them.

This clone came up a few times. The chain employs TRBV3-1 (or the pseudogene TRBV3-2) and TRBJ1-2, with D uncertain. V was shortened by 4 bases and J by 0 bases, with 3 bases between the two germline ends. Germline loops: CDR1 LGHDT, CDR2 YNNKEL (reference sequence). The CDR3 contains 12 residues. The CDR3 loop is CASSPSNYGYTF. The CDR3 DNA follows: TGTGCCAGCAGCCCTTCTAACTATGGCTACACCTTC.

This clone occurred once. The rearrangement joins TRBV5-4 to TRBJ1-2; no reliable D call. The ends were cut back, 4 bases at V and 5 bases at J, with 12 bases in the middle. The germline V gene encodes CDR1 SGHNT and CDR2 YYREEE (reference sequence). This CDR3 has 13 residues. For the CDR3, the DNA is TGTGCCAGCAGCCCCGCTCCTGCGTATGGCTACACCTTC. As protein: CASSPAPAYGYTF.

The sample holds many counts of this clone. V usage is TRBV7-9 and J usage is TRBJ1-5; D might be TRBD1 (6 bases). Germline CDR1 and CDR2: SEHNR and FQNEAQ (reference sequence). Trimming took off 5 bases at V and 7 bases at J, with 18 bases between the two ends. This CDR3 has 15 amino acids. The CDR3 protein is CASSPPGQLGQPQHF. The DNA for the CDR3 is TGTGCCAGCAGCCCCCCCGGACAGTTGGGGCAGCCCCAGCATTTT.

The chain recombines TRBV5-1 with TRBJ2-2; TRBD2 matches at 12 bases. The V and J ends lost 7 bases and 7 bases, in that order; junction bases with no gene match: 11. This CDR3 spans 16 amino acids. Germline CDR1 reads SGHRS; CDR2 reads YFSETQ. CDR3 protein: CASATSGSLSGGELFF. CDR3 coding DNA: TGCGCCAGCGCGACTAGCGGGAGCCTTTCTGGCGGGGAGCTGTTTTTT.

This clone was counted between two and nine times. The chain couples TRBV5-1 to TRBJ1-1; TRBD1 is a possible D gene (5 bases). V gave up 5 bases and J gave up 7 bases, with 24 bases separating them. Germline assignment: CDR1 SGHRS and CDR2 YFSETQ. This CDR3 is built from 16 residues. CDR3 nucleotides: TGCGCCAGCAGTGCCCAAGGGGTAAGTTTGGGCAGTGAAGCTTTCTTT. Translating it yields CASSAQGVSLGSEAFF.

The chain links TRBV7-2 to TRBJ1-1; a possible D gene is TRBD1 (5 bases). Trimming took off 5 bases at V and 5 bases at J, with 12 bases between the two ends. There are 13 residues in the CDR3. Germline assignment: CDR1 SGHTA and CDR2 FQGNSA. CDR3 coding DNA: TGTGCCAGCAGCGCTCTATACAGGACTGAAGCTTTCTTT. Its protein is CASSALYRTEAFF.

The J gene is TRBJ1-3, the V gene TRBV12-5, with 8 bases fitting TRBD1. CDR1 and CDR2 from the germline V gene are LGHNT and FRNRAP. V shed 2 bases, J shed 0 bases, and the junction held 3 bases outside the gene matches. There are 16 residues in the CDR3. CDR3 amino acids: CASGLPDRVSGNTIYF. The CDR3 DNA follows: TGTGCTAGTGGTTTGCCGGACAGGGTCTCTGGAAACACCATATATTTT.

The CDR3 DNA is TGCGCCAGCAGCCAAGCTGCTGGGCTTTCCTACAATGAGCAGTTCTTC. Amino acid sequence: CASSQAAGLSYNEQFF. The chain uses TRBV4-3 and TRBJ2-1; D is unresolved. The CDR3 contains 16 residues. Germline lookup yields CDR1 LGHNA and CDR2 YSLEER. V lost 1 base to trimming and J lost 1 base, with 11 bases between them.

V usage is TRBV6-5 and J usage is TRBJ2-2, with D perhaps matching TRBD2 (6 bases). Trimming cost V 7 bases and J 0 bases, with 9 bases left between them. Germline lookup yields CDR1 MNHEY and CDR2 SVGAGI. The CDR3 is 14 residues long. CDR3 bases: TGTGCCAGCAACTCGGGGGCGAACACCGGGGAGCTGTTTTTT. It encodes CASNSGANTGELFF.